This T cell receptor (beta chain) derives from a study of siplizumab effects on memory and regulatory T cells. Concerning this clone itself: What it binds is not known.

Measured with immunoSEQ multiplex PCR; TCRdb has only the in-frame clones, and not every one. The sample holds tens of thousands of clones, roughly 96% seen once. The germline gives CDR1 SGHTA, CDR2 FQGNSA. The ends were cut back, 1 base at V and 10 bases at J, with 8 bases in the middle. This CDR3 spans 12 amino acids. Study results and limitations: Many proliferating CD4+ or CD8+ clones remained unclassified. Roughly 75-96% of them could not be assigned either a naive or a memory phenotype.

Sequencing input: naive CD4+ T cells sorted from blood. This receptor was identified in a human donor in good health. The rearrangement joins TRBV7-2 to TRBJ2-1; D tentatively reads TRBD1 or TRBD2 (5 bases each). This chain's CDR3 is CASSLVGTEQFF. DNA for the CDR3: TGTGCCAGCAGCTTAGTCGGGACGGAGCAGTTCTTC. The variable domain in full, with the rest retrieved from reference TRBV7-2 and TRBJ2-1, is GAGVSQSPSNKVTEKGKDVELRCDPISGHTALYWYRQSLGQGLEFLIYFQGNSAPDKSGLPSDRFSAERTGGSVSTLTIQRTQQEDSAVYLCASSLVGTEQFFGPGTRLTVL.